The 16 T cell receptor beta chains reported below all come from one sample, sequenced in a study of T-cell memory formation after mild COVID-19. TCRdb ran MiXCR on the 5' RACE reads and lists one entry per CDR3 protein. Among about 400,000 distinct CDR3 sequences, more than 20% were seen once, and the ten largest hold roughly 14%. Sequencing was performed on PBMCs or a T cell subset sorted from them (not recorded which). Receptors originate from an adult woman who had mild COVID-19 (a few samples of this study predate the infection). Cell type and time point are not known.

V and J are TRBV2 and TRBJ1-2; tentative D call: TRBD1 (5 bases). V gave up 8 bases and J gave up 5 bases, with 12 bases separating them. CDR1 is SNHLY, CDR2 FYNNEI, per germline. The CDR3 sequence is 12 residues long. CDR3 in amino acids: CASEGGGYGYTF. CDR3 DNA sequence: TGTGCCAGCGAAGGTGGGGGTTATGGCTACACCTTC.

The J gene is TRBJ1-6, the V gene TRBV20-1; D is possibly TRBD1 (5 bases). Germline loops: CDR1 DFQATT, CDR2 SNEGSKA (reference sequence). V lost 0 bases to trimming and J lost 9 bases, with 15 bases between them. The CDR3 consists of 15 residues. CDR3 DNA sequence: TGCAGTGCTAGAGATAGGGAATTGGGGGGTTCACCCCTCCACTTT. Protein sequence: CSARDRELGGSPLHF.

This clonotype was counted between two and nine times. The chain couples TRBV4-2 to TRBJ2-1; 11 bases are shared with TRBD2. CDR3 length equals 17 residues. The J segment lost 6 bases and the V segment lost 1 base, leaving 8 bases of the junction unmatched. Germline V gene sequence: CDR1 LGHNA, CDR2 YNFKEQ. CDR3 DNA: TGTGCCAGCAGCCAAGTTGCTGGGACTAGCGGCCTCAATGAGCAGTTCTTC. Its translation is CASSQVAGTSGLNEQFF.

This clonotype was found once. V is TRBV11-2 and J is TRBJ2-4, with D tentatively TRBD2 (7 bases). Trimming shortened V by 4 bases and J by 8 bases, and 24 bases separated the two germline ends. The CDR3 runs 17 residues. The germline V gene has CDR1 SGHAT and CDR2 FQNNGV. The CDR3 loop reads CASSSDSRVGGQDIQYF. CDR3 coding DNA: TGTGCCAGCAGCTCCGATTCCCGGGTGGGGGGGCAGGACATTCAGTACTTC. Using reference TRBV11-2 and TRBJ2-4 for the parts outside the CDR3, the full variable domain is EAGVAQSPRYKIIEKRQSVAFWCNPISGHATLYWYQQILGQGPKLLIQFQNNGVVDDSQLPKDRFSAERLKGVDSTLKIQPAKLEDSAVYLCASSSDSRVGGQDIQYFGAGTRLSVL.

The CDR3 nucleotides read TGCGCCAGCAGCCAAGTGATGAGCAATCAGCCCCAGCATTTT. Translating gives CASSQVMSNQPQHF. J is TRBJ1-5 and V is TRBV4-1; D remains ambiguous. In germline, CDR1 is MGHRA, CDR2 YSYEKL. V lost 1 base, J lost 1 base, and 5 bases lay in between. The CDR3 spans 14 residues.

V and J are TRBV5-1 and TRBJ2-1; 12 nucleotides line up with TRBD2. This CDR3 comprises 14 residues. V was pared by 3 bases and J by 7 bases, with 2 bases of the junction left unmatched. Germline V gene sequence: CDR1 SGHRS, CDR2 YFSETQ. CDR3 sequence reads: CASSYGTSGNEQFF. The CDR3 bases are TGCGCCAGCAGCTACGGGACTAGCGGGAATGAGCAGTTCTTC.

In its sample, this clonotype was seen many times. The gene calls are TRBV3-1 and TRBJ2-5; tentatively, D is TRBD1 or TRBD2 (5 bases each). The CDR3 length is 13 residues. Germline V gene lookup returns CDR1 LGHDT and CDR2 YNNKEL (reference sequence). Trimming removed 8 bases from V and 5 bases from J, with 15 bases in between. Here the CDR3 DNA reads TGTGCCAGCGGTGGAACTAGGGGTGAGACCCAGTACTTC. Translated: CASGGTRGETQYF.

This chain connects TRBV5-1 to TRBJ2-7, with TRBD1 matching over 7 bases. The CDR3 sequence is 15 residues long. CDR1 and CDR2 (germline): SGHRS, YFSETQ. The V segment lost 4 bases and the J segment 1 base; nucleotides outside the gene matches: 8. As DNA, the CDR3 is TGCGCCAGCAGCCCGACAGGGCGGGCTTCCTACGAGCAGTACTTC. Its translation is CASSPTGRASYEQYF.

The gene calls are TRBV6-5 and TRBJ2-7; a weak D match, TRBD1 (5 bases). This CDR3 contains 11 residues. The germline CDR1 and CDR2 sequences are MNHEY and SVGAGI. V lost 6 bases, J lost 3 bases, and 6 bases lay in between. The CDR3 protein is CASRDIYEQYF. The CDR3 DNA sequence: TGTGCCAGCAGGGACATCTACGAGCAGTACTTC.

This CDR3 is CASSLSPGARGYTF. As DNA, the CDR3 is TGTGCCAGCAGTTTATCCCCGGGGGCGCGGGGCTACACCTTC. The gene calls are TRBV12-3 or TRBV12-4 and TRBJ1-2; tentatively, D is TRBD1 (6 bases). Between the trimmed V and J ends, which lost 2 bases and 8 bases, there was a span of 15 bases. The CDR3 extends over 14 amino acids.

This clonotype appeared a few times. The V call is TRBV20-1, the J call TRBJ2-1; 12 bases map to TRBD2. This CDR3 is built from 15 residues. The ends lost 0 bases at V and 9 bases at J; junction bases unmatched: 6. Germline V lookup: CDR1 DFQATT, CDR2 SNEGSKA (reference sequence). DNA of the CDR3: TGCAGTGCTAGAGATGGGCTAGCGGGAGGGCCTGAGCAGTTCTTC. Protein product: CSARDGLAGGPEQFF.

Points on this clonotype: The junction departs from germline at one end; a sequencing error may be responsible. The V call is TRBV12-3 or TRBV12-4, the J call TRBJ2-2; D gene uncertain. This CDR3 spans 12 amino acids. The CDR3 here is CASSLVLGELFF. CDR3 bases: TGTGCCAGCAGCTTAGTTCTCGGGGAGCTGTTTTTT.

This clonotype was seen a handful of times. This rearrangement joins TRBV7-3 to TRBJ2-3, with D tentatively TRBD2 (6 bases). The germline gives CDR1 SGHTA, CDR2 FQGTGA. The CDR3 is 18 amino acids. The ends were cut back, 6 bases at V and 3 bases at J, with 25 bases in the middle. CDR3 nucleotide sequence: TGTGCCAGCAGTGCCGGCGGGGACTGTGACGCTTGGACAGATACGCAGTATTTT. Amino acid sequence: CASSAGGDCDAWTDTQYF.

This clonotype has just a few counts. The genes are TRBV7-9 and TRBJ1-2, with 9 nucleotides matching TRBD1. V shed 5 bases, J shed 5 bases, and the junction held 6 bases outside the gene matches. The CDR3 loop spans 14 amino acids. The germline V gene has CDR1 SEHNR and CDR2 FQNEAQ (reference sequence). The CDR3 spells CASSPRDREYGYTF. The CDR3 nucleotides are TGTGCCAGCAGCCCCCGGGACAGGGAGTATGGCTACACCTTC.

This clonotype has only a few counts. V is TRBV5-1 and J is TRBJ1-1; D gene uncertain. Deletions cut 0 bases from V and 7 bases from J, with 10 bases between. Germline V gene data show CDR1 as SGHRS and CDR2 as YFSETQ. This CDR3 comprises 13 residues. CDR3 coding DNA: TGCGCCAGCAGCTTGGAGGACCCCATTGAAGCTTTCTTT. Translation: CASSLEDPIEAFF.

V gene TRBV11-2 combines with J gene TRBJ1-1; the match to TRBD1 covers 10 bases. Germline V gene lookup returns CDR1 SGHAT and CDR2 FQNNGV. The CDR3 loop spans 17 amino acids. After removal of 4 bases from V and 0 bases from J, the junction contained 8 bases not matched to a gene. The CDR3 coding sequence is TGTGCCAGCAGCTCGACAAGGACAGGGGGTATGAACACTGAAGCTTTCTTT. Protein: CASSSTRTGGMNTEAFF. Using reference TRBV11-2 and TRBJ1-1 for the parts outside the CDR3, the full variable domain is EAGVAQSPRYKIIEKRQSVAFWCNPISGHATLYWYQQILGQGPKLLIQFQNNGVVDDSQLPKDRFSAERLKGVDSTLKIQPAKLEDSAVYLCASSSTRTGGMNTEAFFGQGTRLTVV.